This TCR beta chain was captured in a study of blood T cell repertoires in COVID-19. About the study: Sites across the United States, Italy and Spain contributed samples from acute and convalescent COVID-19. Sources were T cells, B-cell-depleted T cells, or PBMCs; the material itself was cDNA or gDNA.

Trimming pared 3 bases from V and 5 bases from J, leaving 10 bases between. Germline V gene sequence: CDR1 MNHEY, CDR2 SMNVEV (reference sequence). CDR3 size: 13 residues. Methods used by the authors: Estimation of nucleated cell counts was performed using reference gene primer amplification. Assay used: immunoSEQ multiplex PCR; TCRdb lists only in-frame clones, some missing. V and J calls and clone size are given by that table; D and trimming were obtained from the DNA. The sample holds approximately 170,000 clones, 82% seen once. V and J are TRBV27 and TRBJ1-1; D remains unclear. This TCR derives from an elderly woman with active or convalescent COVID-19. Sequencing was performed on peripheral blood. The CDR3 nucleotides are TGTGCCAGCAGTTTTGGGTGGGCGACTGAAGCTTTCTTT. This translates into CASSFGWATEAFF.